This T cell receptor (beta chain) came from a study of CD8 T cells in Susac syndrome. Whole-study context: The sequenced Susac syndrome patients included five or six who had clinically active disease and eight or nine who were in remission. The Susac syndrome patients were therapy-naive, on corticosteroids, or on intravenous immunoglobulin alone at blood draw.

A note on this clonotype: Its antigen is unknown.

The V gene end was trimmed by 5 bases and the J gene end by 1 base; junction bases not matched to a gene: 14. This CDR3 contains 19 residues. The germline V gene encodes CDR1 SGHTA and CDR2 FQGNSA. It was with random hexamers that about 0.45 to 1 ug RNA was reverse transcribed. TCRdb ran MiXCR on the immunoSEQ multiplex PCR reads and lists one entry per CDR3 protein. The sample lists approximately 190,000 distinct CDR3 sequences; approximately 96% were seen once. Peripheral blood CD8+ and CD4+ T cells were profiled by TCR beta sequencing. General observations from the study: An acknowledgment was made by the study that its TCR sequencing and HLA analysis involved relatively few individuals.

This sequence originates from a human donor with Susac syndrome. Sequenced: CD4+ T cells from PBMCs. The chain recombines TRBV7-2 with TRBJ1-3, with 10 bases aligning to TRBD1. The CDR3 DNA reads as TGTGCCAGCAGCAGATCCCAGGGGAGACAGGGGGCATCTGGAAACACCATATATTTT. This encodes CASSRSQGRQGASGNTIYF. The whole variable domain, remainder taken from reference TRBV7-2 and TRBJ1-3, is GAGVSQSPSNKVTEKGKDVELRCDPISGHTALYWYRQSLGQGLEFLIYFQGNSAPDKSGLPSDRFSAERTGGSVSTLTIQRTQQEDSAVYLCASSRSQGRQGASGNTIYFGEGSWLTVV.